This T cell receptor (beta chain) stems from a study of cytomegalovirus exposure and HLA in healthy donors. About the research overall: Caucasian-associated ancestry cluster membership applied to around 80% of over 350 genotyped donors. Study results and limitations: TRBV6-2, TRBV6-3 and some other V segments were unresolvable in 87-base-pair reads. As a later analysis revealed, most CMV-associated TCR beta chains appeared HLA-restricted. CMV serostatus was the sole immune exposure information available.

Germline loops: CDR1 MNHEY, CDR2 SVGAGI. This CDR3 has 13 residues. The ends were cut back, 4 bases at V and 3 bases at J, with 10 bases in the middle. With respect to this clone: Antigen unknown.

PCR amplification relied on 60 Vbeta primers (plus 13 Jbeta primers). Generated by immunoSEQ multiplex PCR, the TCRdb table keeps only in-frame clones and is missing some. Here the sample spans roughly 100,000 clones, 75% to 90% being singletons. Input material: PBMCs. This sequence originates from a man aged 30 to 45 in good health and CMV-seropositive. This chain joins TRBV6-5 and TRBJ2-7; D is possibly TRBD1 (5 bases). CDR3 loop: CASSFDDSYEQYF. The DNA for the CDR3 is TGTGCCAGCAGTTTCGACGACAGCTACGAGCAGTACTTC.